The 27 T cell receptor beta chains given below trace back to one sample, sequenced in a study of T cells after posttransplantation cyclophosphamide. The assay was immunoSEQ multiplex PCR, and TCRdb's table has in-frame clones only and misses some. The table has tens of thousands of clones, roughly nine tenths seen once. The sequenced sample was PBMCs. Every receptor here comes from a woman aged 45-65 years in good health and a related stem cell transplant donor.

The chain combines TRBV6-1 with TRBJ1-1, with 7 positions matching TRBD1. The CDR3 extends over 14 amino acids. Germline-derived CDR1 and CDR2 are MNHNS and SASEGT. Germline trimming cut 1 base from V and 7 bases from J; bases unmatched to any gene: 6. The CDR3 DNA is TGTGCCAGCAGTGAAGGGACAGGTCCCTTTGAAGCTTTCTTT. Its translation: CASSEGTGPFEAFF.

The genes are TRBV10-3 and TRBJ2-1; D uncertain. Trimming cost V 6 bases and J 0 bases, with 12 bases left between them. Per the germline V gene, CDR1 is ENHRY and CDR2 is SYGVKD. The CDR3 has 15 amino acids. The CDR3 here is CAIRSRQVSYNEQFF. The CDR3 DNA reads TGTGCCATCAGAAGCCGGCAGGTCTCCTACAATGAGCAGTTCTTC.

The gene calls are TRBV6-4 and TRBJ1-1, with D perhaps TRBD1 (6 bases). CDR1 and CDR2 from the germline V gene are MRHNA and SNTAGT. The CDR3 is 14 amino acids. V lost 5 bases to trimming and J lost 0 bases, with 10 bases between them. The CDR3 DNA follows: TGTGCCAGCAGTCCAGGGGCAGTGAACACTGAAGCTTTCTTT. The encoded protein is CASSPGAVNTEAFF.

The chain joins TRBV5-6 to TRBJ2-1; 7 positions agree with TRBD2. The CDR3 is 16 residues long. V dropped 4 bases and J dropped 0; count of bases not matched to a gene: 7. Germline values: CDR1 SGHDT, CDR2 YYEEEE. The chain's CDR3 is CASSGGGPSSYNEQFF. CDR3 sequence (DNA): TGTGCCAGCAGCGGGGGGGGACCTAGCTCCTACAATGAGCAGTTCTTC.

The V gene is TRBV10-2, the J gene TRBJ2-2, with TRBD2 identical over 10 bases. This CDR3 contains 16 residues. From germline, CDR1 is WSHSY and CDR2 SAAADI. The ends lost 7 bases at V and 6 bases at J; junction bases unmatched: 11. In DNA, the CDR3 is TGCGCCAGCAATTTAGCGGGGGGCCCTCCACCCGGGGAGCTGTTTTTT. This sequence encodes CASNLAGGPPPGELFF.

The rearrangement joins TRBV5-1 to TRBJ2-1; 10 bases are a match to TRBD1. The CDR3 sequence is 15 residues long. V shed 4 bases and J 11 bases; nucleotides not matched to a gene: 12. Germline V CDR1 and CDR2: SGHRS, YFSETQ. The CDR3 here is CASSPRGTGADQQFF. The DNA for the CDR3 is TGCGCCAGCAGCCCCCGGGGGACAGGGGCGGATCAGCAGTTCTTC.

The chain uses TRBV5-1 and TRBJ2-7; TRBD2 matches 14 bases. With 0 bases clipped from V and 6 bases from J, the junction kept 5 bases outside the gene matches. The germline CDR1 and CDR2 sequences are SGHRS and YFSETQ. The CDR3 has 16 amino acids. The CDR3, as DNA: TGCGCCAGCAGCTTGGGACTAGCGGGAGGGCAGGGCGAGCAGTACTTC. Its protein product is CASSLGLAGGQGEQYF.

The CDR3 sequence: CASSLQGMSTDTQYF. DNA for the CDR3: TGCGCCAGCAGCTTGCAGGGGATGTCGACAGATACGCAGTATTTT. The V and J genes are TRBV5-1 and TRBJ2-3, with a weak D call TRBD1 (6 bases). Trimming took 1 base from V and 3 from J, leaving 12 bases between them. From germline, CDR1 is SGHRS and CDR2 YFSETQ. The CDR3 is made up of 15 amino acids.

This clone was seen just once. The chain combines TRBV5-1 with TRBJ1-1; D might be TRBD1 (5 bases). The CDR3 is made up of 16 amino acids. The ends were cut back, 0 bases at V and 0 bases at J, with 12 bases in the middle. Germline loops: CDR1 SGHRS, CDR2 YFSETQ. The CDR3 sequence is CASSLAGGGMNTEAFF. CDR3 coding DNA: TGCGCCAGCAGCTTGGCCGGCGGGGGGATGAACACTGAAGCTTTCTTT.

The V and J genes are TRBV5-6 and TRBJ2-7; D is perhaps TRBD1 (6 bases). This CDR3 has 16 residues. Trimming left V 0 bases short and J 2 bases short, with 15 bases between. Germline V CDR1 and CDR2: SGHDT, YYEEEE. CDR3 DNA sequence: TGTGCCAGCAGCTTGGAGGGGCAGGGGACCACCTACGAGCAGTACTTC. This translates into CASSLEGQGTTYEQYF.

This clone occurred once. The V call is TRBV5-1, the J call TRBJ2-5, with D perhaps TRBD1 (6 bases). Germline CDR1 SGHRS, CDR2 YFSETQ. This CDR3 comprises 14 residues. V lost 3 bases and J 5 bases, leaving 14 bases between the germline ends. The chain's CDR3 is CASSWEDRWETQYF. CDR3 nucleotide sequence: TGCGCCAGCAGCTGGGAAGACAGGTGGGAGACCCAGTACTTC.

The rearrangement links TRBV7-9 to TRBJ1-5; tentatively, D is TRBD1 (5 bases). The CDR3 is made up of 13 amino acids. Germline values: CDR1 SEHNR, CDR2 FQNEAQ (reference sequence). V lost 8 bases and J lost 9, with 17 bases in between. Here the CDR3 reads CASGPGPPRPQHF. The CDR3, as DNA: TGTGCCAGCGGCCCAGGGCCCCCCAGGCCCCAGCATTTT.

V and J are TRBV28 and TRBJ1-1; D is perhaps TRBD1 (6 bases). Trimming cost V 5 bases and J 4 bases, with 17 bases left between them. Germline V gives CDR1 MDHEN, CDR2 SYDVKM. The CDR3 sequence is 15 residues long. CDR3 amino acids: CASSPSRGSFTEAFF. The CDR3 bases are TGTGCCAGCAGTCCCAGCAGGGGATCTTTCACTGAAGCTTTCTTT.

This sequence joins TRBV18 and TRBJ1-4; D is uncertain. Germline lookup yields CDR1 KGHSH and CDR2 LQKENI. CDR3 length: 11 amino acids. V lost 5 bases and J 6 bases, leaving 4 bases between the germline ends. The CDR3 region has the DNA TGTGCCAGCTCAATCGATGAAAAACTGTTTTTT. This encodes CASSIDEKLFF.

This clone was seen just once. The chain couples TRBV18 to TRBJ2-7, with D possibly matching TRBD1 (5 bases). V was pared by 2 bases and J by 5 bases, with 19 bases between. Germline lookup yields CDR1 KGHSH and CDR2 LQKENI. This CDR3 contains 16 residues. The DNA of the CDR3 is TGTGCCAGCTCACCAATTCGGCCAGGGATTTGGGACGAGCAGTACTTC. It encodes CASSPIRPGIWDEQYF.

Points on this clone: Other DNA sequences in the sample encode the same CDR3. Written as DNA, the CDR3 is TGTGCCACCAGCAGAGATTCAGGGGGGACAGTTAATTCACCCCTCCACTTT. Amino acids: CATSRDSGGTVNSPLHF. This chain connects TRBV15 to TRBJ1-6, with 7 positions matching TRBD1. The CDR3 has 17 amino acids. V gave up 0 bases and J gave up 6 bases; unmatched junction bases: 8. CDR1 is LNHNV, CDR2 YYDKDF, per germline (reference sequence).

V gene TRBV11-2 combines with J gene TRBJ2-1, with 7 bases fitting TRBD1. The length of the CDR3 is 14 residues. Looked up from germline, CDR1 is SGHAT and CDR2 is FQNNGV. Trimming at V came to 8 bases and at J to 0 bases, leaving 4 bases not matched to a gene. The CDR3 sequence: CASQTGSSYNEQFF. The CDR3 coding sequence is TGTGCCAGCCAGACAGGGAGCTCCTACAATGAGCAGTTCTTC.

The chain uses TRBV6-5 and TRBJ2-7, with D perhaps matching TRBD2 (5 bases). The CDR3 has 15 amino acids. Germline V gene data show CDR1 as MNHEY and CDR2 as SVGAGI. The ends were cut back, 0 bases at V and 3 bases at J, with 12 bases in the middle. CDR3 sequence (DNA): TGTGCCAGCAGTTACTCCCGGACTGGATACTACGAGCAGTACTTC. This codes for CASSYSRTGYYEQYF.

This sequence joins TRBV7-3 and TRBJ1-1; perhaps TRBD1 as D (5 bases). CDR3 length: 15 residues. CDR1 and CDR2 (germline): SGHTA, FQGTGA. The V and J ends lost 5 bases and 5 bases respectively, with 18 bases between them. The CDR3 DNA sequence: TGTGCCAGCAGCCCCGCAAACAGGAGGGATACTGAAGCTTTCTTT. The encoded protein is CASSPANRRDTEAFF.

In this sample, this clone turned up a few times. J is TRBJ1-2 and V is TRBV6-5; D remains unclear. From germline, CDR1 is MNHEY and CDR2 SVGAGI. V lost 6 bases to trimming and J lost 4 bases, with 12 bases between them. The CDR3 consists of 13 residues. CDR3 loop: CASSFQEGYGYTF. The CDR3 DNA reads TGTGCCAGCAGCTTCCAGGAAGGCTATGGCTACACCTTC.

The V call is TRBV5-8, the J call TRBJ2-1; D perhaps matches TRBD1 (6 bases). The CDR3 is 15 amino acids. From germline, CDR1 is SGHTS and CDR2 YDEGEE. Trimming pared 0 bases from V and 12 bases from J, leaving 19 bases between. The CDR3 loop is CASSLETTGLTGQFF. CDR3 DNA sequence: TGTGCCAGCAGCTTGGAGACGACAGGCCTTACCGGGCAGTTCTTC.

The chain carries TRBV5-1 and TRBJ2-7; possible D gene TRBD1, 6 bases. Trimming stripped 4 bases from V and 0 bases from J, with 17 bases between. The germline CDR1 and CDR2 sequences are SGHRS and YFSETQ. The CDR3 is made up of 16 amino acids. CDR3 residues: CASSQDSTRSSYEQYF. CDR3 coding DNA: TGCGCCAGCAGCCAGGACAGCACAAGGAGCTCCTACGAGCAGTACTTC.

J is TRBJ2-1 and V is TRBV4-2; 10 nucleotides align to TRBD2. The CDR3 loop spans 15 amino acids. V was clipped by 1 base and J by 6 bases; unmatched bases: 3. Germline V CDR1 and CDR2: LGHNA, YNFKEQ. The CDR3 sequence is CASSQVAGGLNEQFF. The CDR3 DNA follows: TGTGCCAGCAGCCAAGTAGCGGGAGGTCTCAATGAGCAGTTCTTC.

V gene TRBV6-5 combines with J gene TRBJ1-5, with 11 bases lining up with TRBD1. CDR1 and CDR2 (germline): MNHEY, SVGAGI. CDR3 size: 14 residues. Unmatched junction bases numbered 3, after V lost 5 bases and J lost 6 bases. CDR3 nucleotide sequence: TGTGCCAGCAGTGCCGGGACAGGGGGTCAGCCCCAGCATTTT. It is translated as CASSAGTGGQPQHF.

The chain recombines TRBV11-3 with TRBJ2-2; no clear D. The CDR3 loop spans 14 amino acids. Germline-derived CDR1 and CDR2 are SGHNT and YENEEA. V gave up 6 bases and J gave up 0 bases, with 8 bases separating them. The CDR3 region is CASSRLANTGELFF. The CDR3 DNA follows: TGTGCCAGCAGTCGACTCGCGAACACCGGGGAGCTGTTTTTT.

The chain joins TRBV14 to TRBJ1-1, with unresolved D. Trimming took 0 bases from V and 2 from J, leaving 10 bases between them. CDR1 and CDR2 from the germline V gene are SGHDN and FVKESK. There are 15 residues in the CDR3. The CDR3 here is CASSQDFNRNTEAFF. The CDR3 DNA reads TGTGCCAGCAGCCAAGACTTCAACAGAAACACTGAAGCTTTCTTT. Complete variable domain (other parts from reference TRBV14 and TRBJ1-1): EAGVTQFPSHSVIEKGQTVTLRCDPISGHDNLYWYRRVMGKEIKFLLHFVKESKQDESGMPNNRFLAERTGGTYSTLKVQPAELEDSGVYFCASSQDFNRNTEAFFGQGTRLTVV.

This chain uses TRBV29-1 with TRBJ2-2, with 10 positions matching TRBD1. The trim removed 7 bases at V and 5 bases at J, leaving 4 bases unmatched. CDR3 size: 13 residues. Germline values: CDR1 SQVTM, CDR2 ANQGSEA. In DNA form, the CDR3 reads TGCAGCGCCGACAGGGGGCGGACCGGGGAGCTGTTTTTT. Its translation: CSADRGRTGELFF.